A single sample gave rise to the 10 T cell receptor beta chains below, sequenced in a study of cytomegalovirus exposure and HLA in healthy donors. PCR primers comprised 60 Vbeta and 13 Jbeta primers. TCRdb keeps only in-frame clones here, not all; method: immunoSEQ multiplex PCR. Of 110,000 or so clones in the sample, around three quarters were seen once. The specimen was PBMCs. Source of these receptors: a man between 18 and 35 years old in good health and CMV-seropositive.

CDR3 amino acids: CASSFYRPANTGELFF. Here the CDR3 DNA reads TGTGCCAGCAGTTTCTACAGACCAGCGAACACCGGGGAGCTGTTTTTT. The chain carries TRBV28 and TRBJ2-2; D not certain. Trimming stripped 3 bases from V and 0 bases from J, with 11 bases between. CDR3 length equals 16 residues. CDR1 is MDHEN, CDR2 SYDVKM, per germline.

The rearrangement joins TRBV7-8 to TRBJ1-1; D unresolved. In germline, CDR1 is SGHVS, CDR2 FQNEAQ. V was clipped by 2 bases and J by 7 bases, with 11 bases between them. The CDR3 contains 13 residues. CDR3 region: CASSLPVSSEAFF. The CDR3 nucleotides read TGTGCCAGCAGCTTACCCGTCTCCAGTGAAGCTTTCTTT.

CDR3 DNA sequence: TGTGCCAGCAGTGCGTCTCTAGGACAGGGCCAAACTGAAGCTTTCTTT. Translation gives CASSASLGQGQTEAFF. The genes are TRBV28 and TRBJ1-1, with TRBD1 matching 8 bases. Germline CDR1 and CDR2: MDHEN and SYDVKM. The CDR3 is 16 amino acids. Trimming removed 5 bases from V and 5 bases from J; junction bases left unmatched: 13.

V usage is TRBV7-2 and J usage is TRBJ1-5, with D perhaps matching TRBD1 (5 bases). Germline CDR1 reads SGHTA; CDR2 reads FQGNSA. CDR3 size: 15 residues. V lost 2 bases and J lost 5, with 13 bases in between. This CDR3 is CASSLSGFGYQPQHF. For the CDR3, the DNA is TGTGCCAGCAGCTTATCAGGGTTTGGATATCAGCCCCAGCATTTT.

The DNA of the CDR3 is TGCGCCAGCAGCGGCCCAGGACAGGGTTACGAGCAGTACTTC. It encodes CASSGPGQGYEQYF. The chain combines TRBV5-1 with TRBJ2-7; 8 bases line up with TRBD1. Losses at the gene ends were 4 bases for V and 4 bases for J; bases not matched to a gene: 7. Per the germline V gene, CDR1 is SGHRS and CDR2 is YFSETQ. This CDR3 is built from 14 residues.

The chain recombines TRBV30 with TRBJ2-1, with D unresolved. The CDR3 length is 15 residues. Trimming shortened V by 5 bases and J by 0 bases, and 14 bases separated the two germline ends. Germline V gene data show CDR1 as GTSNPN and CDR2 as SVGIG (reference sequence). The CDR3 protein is CAWDVLPSSYNEQFF. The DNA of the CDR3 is TGTGCCTGGGATGTCCTCCCGAGCTCCTACAATGAGCAGTTCTTC.

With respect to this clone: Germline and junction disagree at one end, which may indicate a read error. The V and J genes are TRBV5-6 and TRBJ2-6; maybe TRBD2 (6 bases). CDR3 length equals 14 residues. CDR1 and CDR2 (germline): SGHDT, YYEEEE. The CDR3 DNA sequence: TGTGCCAGCAGCTCAGGGACTGGGGCCAACGGCCTGACTTTC. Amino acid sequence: CASSSGTGANGLTF.

CDR3 protein: CASSSHRNSGANVLTF. CDR3 coding DNA: TGTGCCAGCAGTTCCCACAGGAACTCTGGGGCCAACGTCCTGACTTTC. The V gene is TRBV28, the J gene TRBJ2-6, with D possibly TRBD1 on 5 matching bases. The CDR3 runs 16 residues. Trimming took 4 bases from V and 0 from J, leaving 10 bases between them. Per the germline V gene, CDR1 is MDHEN and CDR2 is SYDVKM. Full variable domain (missing parts from reference TRBV28 and TRBJ2-6): DVKVTQSSRYLVKRTGEKVFLECVQDMDHENMFWYRQDPGLGLRLIYFSYDVKMKEKGDIPEGYSVSREKKERFSLILESASTNQTSMYLCASSSHRNSGANVLTFGAGSRLTVL.

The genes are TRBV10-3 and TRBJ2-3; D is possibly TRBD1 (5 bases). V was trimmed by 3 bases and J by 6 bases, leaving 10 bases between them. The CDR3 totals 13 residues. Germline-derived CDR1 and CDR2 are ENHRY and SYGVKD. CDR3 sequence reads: CAISESGFDTQYF. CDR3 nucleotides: TGTGCCATCAGTGAATCAGGGTTCGATACGCAGTATTTT.

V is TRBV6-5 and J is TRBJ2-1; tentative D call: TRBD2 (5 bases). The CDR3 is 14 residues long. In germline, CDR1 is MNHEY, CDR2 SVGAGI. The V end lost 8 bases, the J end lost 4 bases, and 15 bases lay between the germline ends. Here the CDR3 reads CASGAVPGYNEQFF. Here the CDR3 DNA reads TGTGCCAGCGGAGCGGTCCCCGGGTACAATGAGCAGTTCTTC.